This TCR beta chain was sequenced in a study of blood T cells in healthy people across ages. Notes on this clonotype: Its matching antigen is unknown.

The CDR3 spans 15 residues. Per germline, CDR1 MNHEY and CDR2 SMNVEV (reference sequence). J gave up 1 base and V 5 bases, and 5 bases lay outside the gene matches. Regarding the study as a whole: It was found that TCR beta diversity correlated strongly with the percentage of naive T cells.

Healthy Caucasian individuals from Russia aged 6 to 90 served as donors. Sample-barcoded 5' priming and a J-beta primer mix drove a second PCR of about 6 to 11 cycles. A template-switch adaptor that had 12 random nucleotides put a tag on each cDNA molecule. Every sample returned 2.5 million or more CDR3-containing paired-end reads. TCRdb re-analysed the 5' RACE reads in MiXCR, keeping a single row per CDR3 protein. The sample carries around 1,600,000 distinct CDR3 sequences, under 55% recorded once. The gene calls are TRBV27 and TRBJ1-2; 9 nucleotides line up with TRBD1. Sequencing was done on a sample of blood. This receptor was taken from a woman in her late teens or twenties in good health. CDR3 in amino acids: CASSNRGRLNYGYTF. The CDR3, as DNA: TGTGCCAGCAGTAACAGGGGGCGACTTAACTATGGCTACACCTTC.